This TCR beta chain appears in the sequencing data of a study of blood T cell repertoires in COVID-19. Measured with immunoSEQ multiplex PCR; TCRdb has only the in-frame clones, and not every one. Of about 130,000 clones in the sample, around 87% were seen once. The receptor was derived from a woman aged 45-65 years who had recovered from COVID-19. The sample was peripheral blood.

The CDR3 spells CASSLFPANYGYTF. CDR3 DNA sequence: TGTGCCAGCAGCTTATTTCCTGCTAACTATGGCTACACCTTC. V is TRBV5-6 and J is TRBJ1-2; no definite D call. The CDR3 runs to 14 residues. The V end lost 2 bases, the J end lost 0 bases, and 8 bases lay between the germline ends. Germline CDR1 reads SGHDT; CDR2 reads YYEEEE.